One sample yielded the 32 T cell receptor beta chains listed below, sequenced in a study of human T cells and chemical hapten exposure. TCRdb re-analysed the RACE reads in MiXCR, keeping a single row per CDR3 protein. The sample contains some 180,000 distinct CDR3 sequences, more than 20% of which appear only once. Sample time point: patch test 1, 2 weeks after DPC sensitization. As for treatment: therapeutic diphenylcyclopropenone sensitization with weekly scalp DPC. The material was whole blood, obtained in connection with sensitization to the hapten diphenylcyclopropenone (DPC). The receptors shown here come from a woman aged 50 to 65 with alopecia areata. Some clones in this sample may be carry-over from other donors' samples.

V is TRBV6-1 and J is TRBJ2-5; D may be TRBD1 or TRBD2 (5 bases each). The germline V and J ends were trimmed by 4 bases and 5 bases, with 11 bases remaining between them. The germline CDR1 and CDR2 sequences are MNHNS and SASEGT. CDR3 size: 13 residues. This CDR3 reads CASSVLEGETQYF. CDR3 DNA sequence: TGTGCCAGCAGTGTTCTAGAGGGGGAGACCCAGTACTTC.

This clonotype appeared many times. The chain is built from TRBV2 and TRBJ2-3, with a weak D call TRBD2 (6 bases). V was cut by 4 bases and J by 4 bases, with 12 bases left in between. The CDR3 covers 14 residues. Germline CDR1 is SNHLY and CDR2 is FYNNEI. CDR3 sequence (DNA): TGTGCCAGCAGTGTTCTACTAGCAGCAGATACGCAGTATTTT. Translation gives CASSVLLAADTQYF.

CDR3 amino acids: CASSLEIPDTQYF. For the CDR3, the DNA is TGTGCCAGCAGCTTAGAAATCCCAGATACGCAGTATTTT. This sequence joins TRBV11-2 and TRBJ2-3; D gene uncertain. The germline V gene encodes CDR1 SGHAT and CDR2 FQNNGV. Trimming left V 0 bases short and J 4 bases short, with 5 bases between. The CDR3 length is 13 residues.

The chain has TRBV29-1 and TRBJ2-2; 9 positions agree with TRBD1. The CDR3 sequence is 14 residues long. Unmatched junction bases numbered 6, after V lost 5 bases and J lost 5 bases. The germline V gene has CDR1 SQVTM and CDR2 ANQGSEA. The chain's CDR3 is CSVSDRGDTGELFF. The CDR3 DNA reads TGCAGCGTTAGCGACAGGGGGGATACCGGGGAGCTGTTTTTT.

This chain connects TRBV6-6 to TRBJ1-1, with 8 nucleotides matching TRBD1. Trimming cost V 7 bases and J 3 bases; bases outside gene matches: 10. There are 15 residues in the CDR3. CDR1 and CDR2 (germline): MNHNY, SVGAGI (reference sequence). The CDR3 sequence: CASNNQGAGDTEAFF. In nucleotides, the CDR3 is TGTGCCAGCAATAACCAGGGGGCGGGAGACACTGAAGCTTTCTTT.

This clonotype has just a few counts. J is TRBJ2-3 and V is TRBV29-1; TRBD2 is a possible D gene (5 bases). Germline V gives CDR1 SQVTM, CDR2 ANQGSEA. Trimming pared 3 bases from V and 5 bases from J, leaving 9 bases between. The CDR3 consists of 12 residues. In nucleotides, the CDR3 is TGCAGCGTTGATCTCCGGGGAGATACGCAGTATTTT. Translating it yields CSVDLRGDTQYF.

This clonotype was detected only a few times. V and J are TRBV4-1 and TRBJ1-5; the match to TRBD1 covers 8 bases. The CDR3 has 16 amino acids. Trimming removed 1 base from V and 7 bases from J; junction bases left unmatched: 9. CDR1 MGHRA and CDR2 YSYEKL come from the germline V gene. The CDR3 DNA reads TGCGCCAGCAGCCAAGCTCCGACAGGGGCGAGGCAGCCCCAGCATTTT. This sequence encodes CASSQAPTGARQPQHF.

In this sample, this clonotype turned up many times. The rearrangement links TRBV29-1 to TRBJ1-5; D may be TRBD1 (6 bases). V lost 4 bases and J 4 bases, leaving 17 bases between the germline ends. Germline-derived CDR1 and CDR2 are SQVTM and ANQGSEA. The CDR3 is 15 amino acids. CDR3: CSVGIGGGKNQPQHF. The CDR3, as DNA: TGCAGCGTTGGAATAGGGGGGGGAAAAAATCAGCCCCAGCATTTT.

V usage is TRBV7-7 and J usage is TRBJ1-1; D gene ambiguous. The CDR3 is 11 amino acids. Germline V gene sequence: CDR1 SSHAT, CDR2 FNYEAQ (reference sequence). The CDR3 region has the DNA TGTGCTGGACCGCCGAACACTGAAGCTTTCTTT. Its protein product is CAGPPNTEAFF. The full variable domain, with the rest looked up from reference TRBV7-7 and TRBJ1-1, is GAGVSQSPRYKVTKRGQDVTLRCDPISSHATLYWYQQALGQGPEFLTYFNYEAQPDKSGLPSDRFSAERPEGSISTLTIQRTEQRDSAMYRCAGPPNTEAFFGQGTRLTVV.

The chain is built from TRBV6-5 and TRBJ2-7, with TRBD2 identical over 11 bases. Losses at the gene ends were 5 bases for V and 7 bases for J; bases not matched to a gene: 10. CDR1 is MNHEY and CDR2 is SVGAGI in the germline V gene. This CDR3 region has 15 residues. The CDR3 DNA reads as TGTGCCAGCAGTACCACTAGCGGGAGATTAAGGGAGCAGTACTTC. It yields the protein CASSTTSGRLREQYF.

The J gene is TRBJ2-1, the V gene TRBV11-2, with 11 bases that match TRBD2. This CDR3 is 15 amino acids long. J lost 12 bases, V lost 6 bases, and 13 bases had no gene match. Germline V gene data show CDR1 as SGHAT and CDR2 as FQNNGV. Here the CDR3 reads CASRALAGAQKMQFF. The DNA for the CDR3 is TGTGCCAGCAGAGCACTAGCGGGAGCCCAAAAAATGCAGTTCTTC.

The chain carries TRBV20-1 and TRBJ2-7, with 8 bases fitting TRBD2. The CDR3 is 14 residues long. The germline V gene encodes CDR1 DFQATT and CDR2 SNEGSKA (reference sequence). Losses at the gene ends were 6 bases for V and 2 bases for J; bases not matched to a gene: 9. The DNA for the CDR3 is TGCAGTGCATACCCGGGACTAGGCACCTACGAGCAGTACTTC. Its translation is CSAYPGLGTYEQYF.

This clonotype has only a few counts. The chain couples TRBV3-1 to TRBJ2-5; the D is unclear. Germline loops: CDR1 LGHDT, CDR2 YNNKEL (reference sequence). The CDR3 sequence is 15 residues long. V was pared by 1 base and J by 2 bases, with 11 bases between. For the CDR3, the DNA is TGTGCCAGCAGCCAAGCAGTTGCGGCACAAGAGACCCAGTACTTC. As protein: CASSQAVAAQETQYF.

The chain uses TRBV24-1 and TRBJ2-3, with D possibly being TRBD2 (6 bases). Deletions cut 3 bases from V and 1 base from J, with 7 bases between. Germline lookup yields CDR1 KGHDR and CDR2 SFDVKD. CDR3 length: 14 amino acids. This CDR3 is CATSDASGTDTQYF. In DNA, the CDR3 is TGTGCCACCAGTGATGCTAGCGGCACAGATACGCAGTATTTT.

This clonotype was picked up a small number of times. This chain joins TRBV5-5 and TRBJ2-7; perhaps TRBD1 as D (7 bases). Looked up from germline, CDR1 is SGHKS and CDR2 is YYEKEE (reference sequence). Trimming shortened V by 4 bases and J by 0 bases, and 14 bases separated the two germline ends. This CDR3 comprises 15 residues. In DNA, the CDR3 is TGTGCCAGCAGCCCCAGGGGGGATAGCTCCTACGAGCAGTACTTC. Protein: CASSPRGDSSYEQYF. Full variable domain (missing parts from reference TRBV5-5 and TRBJ2-7): DAGVTQSPTHLIKTRGQQVTLRCSPISGHKSVSWYQQVLGQGPQFIFQYYEKEERGRGNFPDRFSARQFPNYSSELNVNALLLGDSALYLCASSPRGDSSYEQYFGPGTRLTVT.

This clonotype has a handful of counts. This chain uses TRBV29-1 with TRBJ2-1; no definite D call. Germline V gene sequence: CDR1 SQVTM, CDR2 ANQGSEA. The CDR3 loop spans 13 amino acids. The V end lost 7 bases, the J end lost 0 bases, and 10 bases lay between the germline ends. CDR3 bases: TGCAGCGGAGTGTCTGGCTCCTACAATGAGCAGTTCTTC. Encoded protein: CSGVSGSYNEQFF.

The V and J genes are TRBV14 and TRBJ2-5; possible D gene TRBD1, 6 bases. This CDR3 comprises 16 residues. V shed 0 bases and J shed 5 bases, with 16 bases lying between them. CDR1 SGHDN and CDR2 FVKESK come from the germline V gene. CDR3 residues: CASSQDLSRGGETQYF. CDR3 DNA sequence: TGTGCCAGCAGCCAAGATCTTTCCAGGGGCGGTGAGACCCAGTACTTC.

This clonotype was detected a few times. V usage is TRBV2 and J usage is TRBJ1-2, with 9 positions matching TRBD1. CDR3 length: 12 amino acids. Germline CDR1 and CDR2: SNHLY and FYNNEI. The V gene end was trimmed by 6 bases and the J gene end by 4 bases; junction bases not matched to a gene: 0. In DNA, the CDR3 is TGTGCCAGCAGGGACAGGGGCTATGGCTACACCTTC. The encoded protein is CASRDRGYGYTF.

V and J are TRBV7-9 and TRBJ1-1; D remains unclear. V was shortened by 1 base and J by 2 bases, with 11 bases between the two germline ends. Germline CDR1 is SEHNR and CDR2 is FQNEAQ (reference sequence). The CDR3 length is 15 residues. Here the CDR3 reads CASSLEGNGNTEAFF. DNA for the CDR3: TGTGCCAGCAGCTTAGAGGGAAACGGAAACACTGAAGCTTTCTTT.

This clonotype occurred a few times. This chain uses TRBV2 with TRBJ2-3; 9 nucleotides line up with TRBD2. Germline values: CDR1 SNHLY, CDR2 FYNNEI. J was trimmed by 4 bases and V by 8 bases; bases with no gene match: 4. CDR3 length equals 13 residues. The DNA for the CDR3 is TGTGCCAGCTTGCGGGAGGGAGCAGATACGCAGTATTTT. It translates to CASLREGADTQYF.

This chain connects TRBV5-1 to TRBJ1-1; weak D call: TRBD1 (6 bases). V was cut by 3 bases and J by 1 base, with 19 bases left in between. The CDR3 has 17 residues. Looked up from germline, CDR1 is SGHRS and CDR2 is YFSETQ. CDR3 bases: TGCGCCAGCAGCTCCGAACAAACAGGGTGGGAGAACACTGAAGCTTTCTTT. Protein: CASSSEQTGWENTEAFF.

This clonotype was observed a handful of times. The chain uses TRBV20-1 and TRBJ2-3; 7 bases line up with TRBD1. The CDR3 consists of 16 residues. V lost 1 base, J lost 5 bases, and 12 bases stayed unmatched. Germline CDR1 and CDR2: DFQATT and SNEGSKA (reference sequence). The CDR3 DNA reads as TGCAGTGCTAGAGGCCCGGGACAGCCCCGGGGAGATACGCAGTATTTT. It translates to CSARGPGQPRGDTQYF.

This clonotype was seen more than once but under ten times. The genes are TRBV29-1 and TRBJ1-1; possibly TRBD1 for D (5 bases). Germline V gene data show CDR1 as SQVTM and CDR2 as ANQGSEA. V lost 5 bases and J 7 bases, leaving 11 bases between the germline ends. CDR3 length equals 11 residues. CDR3 bases: TGCAGCGTTACAGAGGGGATTGAAGCTTTCTTT. This gives the protein CSVTEGIEAFF.

V and J are TRBV5-1 and TRBJ2-7; 7 nucleotides agree with TRBD1. The CDR3 runs 17 residues. Germline lookup yields CDR1 SGHRS and CDR2 YFSETQ. With 3 bases clipped from V and 3 bases from J, the junction kept 15 bases outside the gene matches. For the CDR3, the DNA is TGCGCCAGCAGCTACCGGGACCGGGACAGAACCTACTACGAGCAGTACTTC. Amino acids: CASSYRDRDRTYYEQYF. Full variable domain (rest looked up from reference TRBV5-1 and TRBJ2-7): KAGVTQTPRYLIKTRGQQVTLSCSPISGHRSVSWYQQTPGQGLQFLFEYFSETQRNKGNFPGRFSGRQFSNSRSEMNVSTLELGDSALYLCASSYRDRDRTYYEQYFGPGTRLTVT.

V usage is TRBV11-2 and J usage is TRBJ1-2; D not resolved. The germline V gene encodes CDR1 SGHAT and CDR2 FQNNGV. V gave up 2 bases and J gave up 3 bases, with 10 bases separating them. CDR3 length: 14 amino acids. The CDR3 sequence: CASSLLAEDYGYTF. The CDR3 bases are TGTGCCAGCAGCTTATTGGCCGAGGACTATGGCTACACCTTC. Complete variable domain (other parts from reference TRBV11-2 and TRBJ1-2): EAGVAQSPRYKIIEKRQSVAFWCNPISGHATLYWYQQILGQGPKLLIQFQNNGVVDDSQLPKDRFSAERLKGVDSTLKIQPAKLEDSAVYLCASSLLAEDYGYTFGSGTRLTVV.

This clonotype has just a few counts. The rearrangement joins TRBV7-9 to TRBJ2-7; 9 bases fit TRBD1. CDR3 length equals 14 residues. CDR1 is SEHNR, CDR2 FQNEAQ, per germline (reference sequence). V lost 5 bases, J lost 6 bases, and 8 bases stayed unmatched. The CDR3 protein is CASSTRTGEGEQYF. In DNA, the CDR3 is TGTGCCAGCAGCACCCGGACAGGGGAGGGCGAGCAGTACTTC.

This clonotype has only a few counts. This chain uses TRBV27 with TRBJ1-1; 11 bases map to TRBD1. Germline V gives CDR1 MNHEY, CDR2 SMNVEV (reference sequence). V shed 8 bases, J shed 0 bases, and the junction held 8 bases outside the gene matches. The CDR3 length is 16 residues. The CDR3 bases are TGTGCCAGCCGGGGGACAGGGGGTATAGTGAACACTGAAGCTTTCTTT. It is translated as CASRGTGGIVNTEAFF.

This chain connects TRBV5-1 to TRBJ2-5, with D perhaps TRBD2 (6 bases). V lost 0 bases to trimming and J lost 4 bases, with 10 bases between them. This CDR3 comprises 14 residues. Germline V gene sequence: CDR1 SGHRS, CDR2 YFSETQ. The CDR3 protein is CASSLEGGIETQYF. The CDR3 DNA is TGCGCCAGCAGCTTGGAAGGAGGGATAGAGACCCAGTACTTC.

The rearrangement joins TRBV12-3 or TRBV12-4 to TRBJ2-1; D is unresolved. Trimming cost V 8 bases and J 5 bases, with 13 bases left between them. The CDR3 length is 13 residues. CDR3 in amino acids: CASGWTGHNEQFF. CDR3 nucleotides: TGTGCCAGCGGTTGGACCGGTCACAATGAGCAGTTCTTC.

The rearrangement links TRBV25-1 to TRBJ1-6, with no clear D. Trimming took off 6 bases at V and 7 bases at J, with 4 bases between the two ends. The CDR3 sequence is 11 residues long. Germline V gene sequence: CDR1 MGHDK, CDR2 SYGVNS. CDR3 nucleotide sequence: TGTGCCAGCAGACAGAATTCACCCCTCCACTTT. Translated, it gives CASRQNSPLHF.

This clonotype was recorded a few times. The chain combines TRBV20-1 with TRBJ2-1; TRBD2 aligns across 11 bases. Germline V gene lookup returns CDR1 DFQATT and CDR2 SNEGSKA (reference sequence). The CDR3 covers 13 residues. Unmatched junction bases numbered 4, after V lost 6 bases and J lost 6 bases. The CDR3 sequence: CSALGLAGNEQFF. CDR3 in DNA: TGCAGTGCCCTCGGACTAGCGGGCAATGAGCAGTTCTTC.

The CDR3 protein is CASITTGRAAYGYTF. The CDR3 DNA reads as TGTGCCAGCATCACCACAGGCAGGGCTGCTTATGGCTACACCTTC. The genes are TRBV2 and TRBJ1-2; TRBD1 is a possible D gene (5 bases). Trimming cost V 7 bases and J 5 bases, with 20 bases left between them. The germline CDR1 and CDR2 sequences are SNHLY and FYNNEI. The CDR3 totals 15 residues.